This passage covers 11 T cell receptor beta chains from one sample sequenced in a study of shared clonotypes between healthy human individuals. Sequencing was performed with immunoSEQ multiplex PCR; in TCRdb, only in-frame clones are kept and a portion is missing. The sample contains hundreds of thousands of clones, about 85% of which appear only once. Input material: PBMCs. Receptors originate from a woman between 40 and 50 years old in good health. Some clones in this sample may be carry-over from other donors' samples.

As DNA, the CDR3 is TGTGCCAGCAGCGCCGAACGGGCGAACTATGGCTACACCTTC. Its translation is CASSAERANYGYTF. The chain employs TRBV7-8 and TRBJ1-2; D not resolved. This CDR3 contains 14 residues. Germline CDR1 reads SGHVS; CDR2 reads FQNEAQ. The ends were cut back, 5 bases at V and 2 bases at J, with 12 bases in the middle.

The J gene is TRBJ2-3, the V gene TRBV5-1; 8 positions match TRBD2. Germline V gene data show CDR1 as SGHRS and CDR2 as YFSETQ. The CDR3 runs to 17 residues. The V and J ends lost 0 bases and 6 bases, in that order; junction bases with no gene match: 12. CDR3 protein: CASSLEGRVVAGDTQYF. The DNA of the CDR3 is TGCGCCAGCAGCTTGGAAGGCAGGGTGGTAGCGGGGGATACGCAGTATTTT.

This clone was observed at least ten times. This chain joins TRBV15 and TRBJ1-1; the match to TRBD1 covers 12 bases. This CDR3 comprises 16 residues. V lost 0 bases, J lost 5 bases, and 4 bases stayed unmatched. Germline assignment: CDR1 LNHNV and CDR2 YYDKDF (reference sequence). DNA for the CDR3: TGTGCCACCAGCAGAGATCGGGGACAGGGGGCAACTGAAGCTTTCTTT. Its translation: CATSRDRGQGATEAFF.

J is TRBJ2-1 and V is TRBV6-1; D remains unclear. V lost 0 bases to trimming and J lost 10 bases, with 7 bases between them. The CDR3 has 12 residues. From germline, CDR1 is MNHNS and CDR2 SASEGT. CDR3 amino acids: CASSEAGWEQFF. The CDR3 DNA is TGTGCCAGCAGTGAAGCTGGGTGGGAGCAGTTCTTC.

DNA for the CDR3: TGTGCCAGCAGTCCCCAGGGGGCTACCTACGAGCAGTACTTC. Protein sequence: CASSPQGATYEQYF. V and J are TRBV2 and TRBJ2-7, with TRBD1 identical over 8 bases. The V segment lost 5 bases and the J segment 2 bases; nucleotides outside the gene matches: 5. CDR1 is SNHLY and CDR2 is FYNNEI in the germline V gene. The CDR3 runs to 14 residues. Filled out from reference TRBV2 and TRBJ2-7, the complete variable domain reads EPEVTQTPSHQVTQMGQEVILRCVPISNHLYFYWYRQILGQKVEFLVSFYNNEISEKSEIFDDQFSVERPDGSNFTLKIRSTKLEDSAMYFCASSPQGATYEQYFGPGTRLTVT.

This chain connects TRBV11-1 to TRBJ1-2; D gene uncertain. CDR3 size: 15 residues. Germline V gives CDR1 SGHAT, CDR2 FQDESV (reference sequence). V shed 3 bases and J shed 3 bases, with 14 bases lying between them. CDR3 coding DNA: TGTGCCAGCAGCTTTCAGTCCGGACCGGACTATGGCTACACCTTC. This codes for CASSFQSGPDYGYTF.

The chain couples TRBV28 to TRBJ1-1; 7 bases line up with TRBD1. This CDR3 spans 14 amino acids. Germline V gives CDR1 MDHEN, CDR2 SYDVKM. After removal of 3 bases from V and 4 bases from J, the junction contained 5 bases not matched to a gene. DNA for the CDR3: TGTGCCAGCAGTTTGATGCACAGGGGCACTGAAGCTTTCTTT. This sequence encodes CASSLMHRGTEAFF. The variable domain in full, with the rest retrieved from reference TRBV28 and TRBJ1-1, is DVKVTQSSRYLVKRTGEKVFLECVQDMDHENMFWYRQDPGLGLRLIYFSYDVKMKEKGDIPEGYSVSREKKERFSLILESASTNQTSMYLCASSLMHRGTEAFFGQGTRLTVV.

This clone showed up just a few times. The CDR3 is CASSPRGDGQSLNYGYTF. CDR3 DNA sequence: TGTGCCAGCTCACCACGGGGGGATGGACAGAGCCTAAACTATGGCTACACCTTC. The chain joins TRBV18 to TRBJ1-2; D perhaps matches TRBD1 (6 bases). Germline CDR1 KGHSH, CDR2 LQKENI. The CDR3 runs to 18 residues. The V and J ends lost 1 base and 2 bases respectively, with 20 bases between them.

V gene TRBV7-2 combines with J gene TRBJ1-4, with TRBD1 identical over 7 bases. The CDR3 totals 17 residues. The germline gives CDR1 SGHTA, CDR2 FQGNSA. J was trimmed by 8 bases and V by 4 bases; bases with no gene match: 16. CDR3 residues: CASSSPRGAGGNEKLFF. CDR3 sequence (DNA): TGTGCCAGCAGCTCTCCCCGGGGGGCAGGGGGTAACGAAAAACTGTTTTTT.

A remark on this clone: The junction and the germline gene differ at one end; a read error may be behind it. CDR3 protein: CSVELLAGVNERFF. The CDR3, as DNA: TGCAGCGTTGAACTACTAGCGGGAGTCAATGAGCGGTTCTTC. This sequence joins TRBV29-1 and TRBJ2-1, with 11 bases that match TRBD2. The V gene's germline CDR1 is SQVTM and CDR2 ANQGSEA. The CDR3 is 14 residues long.

The chain combines TRBV28 with TRBJ2-7; 9 positions match TRBD2. The CDR3 consists of 16 residues. After removal of 5 bases from V and 3 bases from J, the junction contained 11 bases not matched to a gene. Germline V lookup: CDR1 MDHEN, CDR2 SYDVKM. The CDR3 is CASSPPRGGGGYEQYF. CDR3 nucleotides: TGTGCCAGCAGTCCCCCGAGGGGCGGGGGGGGCTACGAGCAGTACTTC.